A single sample is the source of the 17 T cell receptor beta chains below, sequenced in a study of Ad26.COV2.S vaccination and SARS-CoV-2 variants. This sample's treatment: roughly 19 received Ad26.COV2.S at low or high dose, single or two shots; roughly 5 received placebo; per-sample allocation not given. Day 63 following the first vaccine or placebo injection was when the samples were taken. Generated by immunoSEQ multiplex PCR, the TCRdb table keeps only in-frame clones and is missing some. The sample lists a few hundred thousand clones, around nine tenths occurring once. Source: peripheral blood, taken in a trial of Ad26.COV2.S vaccine versus placebo. These TCRs come from a person aged 18 to 59 who received the Ad26.COV2.S COVID-19 vaccine or a placebo.

V is TRBV14 and J is TRBJ2-7, with TRBD2 identical over 7 bases. V gave up 4 bases and J gave up 6 bases; unmatched junction bases: 15. The germline V gene has CDR1 SGHDN and CDR2 FVKESK. The CDR3 consists of 16 residues. CDR3 sequence reads: CASSPIRSGAAIEQYF. The CDR3 coding sequence is TGTGCCAGCAGCCCAATAAGAAGCGGGGCTGCTATCGAGCAGTACTTC.

V and J are TRBV5-1 and TRBJ1-1; no reliable D call. Looked up from germline, CDR1 is SGHRS and CDR2 is YFSETQ. CDR3 length equals 14 residues. V was pared by 2 bases and J by 5 bases, with 13 bases between. DNA for the CDR3: TGCGCCAGCAGCTTTCAGCCGGTCGGGACTGAAGCTTTCTTT. This encodes CASSFQPVGTEAFF. The full variable domain, completed using reference TRBV5-1 and TRBJ1-1, is KAGVTQTPRYLIKTRGQQVTLSCSPISGHRSVSWYQQTPGQGLQFLFEYFSETQRNKGNFPGRFSGRQFSNSRSEMNVSTLELGDSALYLCASSFQPVGTEAFFGQGTRLTVV.

The chain uses TRBV7-9 and TRBJ1-1; D is perhaps TRBD1 (5 bases). Germline CDR1 is SEHNR and CDR2 is FQNEAQ (reference sequence). The CDR3 sequence is 12 residues long. V lost 5 bases and J lost 3, with 7 bases in between. The DNA for the CDR3 is TGTGCCAGCAGCGGGGGGGACACTGAAGCTTTCTTT. This translates into CASSGGDTEAFF.

The chain links TRBV7-9 to TRBJ1-2; D is ambiguous. Germline lookup yields CDR1 SEHNR and CDR2 FQNEAQ (reference sequence). The CDR3 covers 15 residues. The ends were cut back, 4 bases at V and 3 bases at J, with 15 bases in the middle. This chain's CDR3 is CASSSGPGNDYGYTF. The CDR3 bases are TGTGCCAGCAGCTCCGGCCCGGGGAATGACTATGGCTACACCTTC.

The chain recombines TRBV7-9 with TRBJ1-1, with TRBD1 matching 8 bases. The CDR3 extends over 13 amino acids. The trim removed 6 bases at V and 4 bases at J, leaving 4 bases unmatched. Germline V gives CDR1 SEHNR, CDR2 FQNEAQ (reference sequence). Written as DNA, the CDR3 is TGTGCCAGCAGTCAGGGGGCGCCCACTGAAGCTTTCTTT. The encoded protein is CASSQGAPTEAFF.

This clone appeared once. V and J are TRBV19 and TRBJ1-3, with 11 bases matching TRBD1. V dropped 5 bases and J dropped 3; count of bases not matched to a gene: 6. CDR1 is LNHDA, CDR2 SQIVND, per germline (reference sequence). The CDR3 extends over 16 amino acids. For the CDR3, the DNA is TGTGCCAGTAGTGCACGGGACAGGGGGAATGGAAACACCATATATTTT. Translated: CASSARDRGNGNTIYF. Full variable domain (rest looked up from reference TRBV19 and TRBJ1-3): DGGITQSPKYLFRKEGQNVTLSCEQNLNHDAMYWYRQDPGQGLRLIYYSQIVNDFQKGDIAEGYSVSREKKESFPLTVTSAQKNPTAFYLCASSARDRGNGNTIYFGEGSWLTVV.

This clone is a singleton in its sample. Different DNA sequences within this sample yield the same CDR3. The chain links TRBV27 to TRBJ2-3; D remains unclear. This CDR3 region has 11 residues. V lost 3 bases and J lost 5, with 3 bases in between. CDR1 is MNHEY and CDR2 is SMNVEV in the germline V gene (reference sequence). In DNA form, the CDR3 reads TGTGCCAGCAGTTTTCTAGATACGCAGTATTTT. Amino acid sequence: CASSFLDTQYF.

This clone was recorded only once. The V call is TRBV21-1, the J call TRBJ1-2; TRBD1 reflects the table's D call only, with no check against the DNA. TRBV21-1 is assigned pseudogene status. The CDR3 length is 14 residues. The CDR3 bases are TGTGCCACCGAAGGTAAGACAGGGGAGGATGGCTACACCTTC. Amino acid sequence: CATEGKTGEDGYTF.

The chain combines TRBV7-2 with TRBJ2-7; TRBD2 might be the D (5 bases). Per the germline V gene, CDR1 is SGHTA and CDR2 is FQGNSA. V shed 6 bases and J shed 4 bases, with 16 bases lying between them. The CDR3 is made up of 14 amino acids. This CDR3 reads CASSFREGPYEQYF. CDR3 coding DNA: TGTGCCAGCAGTTTCCGGGAAGGACCTTACGAGCAGTACTTC. Full variable domain (remainder filled in from reference TRBV7-2 and TRBJ2-7): GAGVSQSPSNKVTEKGKDVELRCDPISGHTALYWYRQSLGQGLEFLIYFQGNSAPDKSGLPSDRFSAERTGGSVSTLTIQRTQQEDSAVYLCASSFREGPYEQYFGPGTRLTVT.

The rearrangement uses TRBV19 and TRBJ1-2, with D tentatively TRBD1 (5 bases). Trimming removed 7 bases from V and 8 bases from J, with 17 bases in between. Per germline, CDR1 LNHDA and CDR2 SQIVND (reference sequence). The CDR3 extends over 13 amino acids. The CDR3 DNA reads as TGTGCCAGTACCTTGGGGAGAGGGGTCGGCTACACCTTC. Amino acid sequence: CASTLGRGVGYTF.

This sequence joins TRBV7-9 and TRBJ1-1, with D maybe TRBD1 (6 bases). CDR3 length: 14 residues. Germline values: CDR1 SEHNR, CDR2 FQNEAQ (reference sequence). Trimming shortened V by 3 bases and J by 3 bases, and 11 bases separated the two germline ends. In DNA form, the CDR3 reads TGTGCCAGCAGCTTCGACAGGATTTACACTGAAGCTTTCTTT. Its translation is CASSFDRIYTEAFF.

This chain links TRBV27 with TRBJ2-7; the match to TRBD2 covers 11 bases. V gave up 5 bases and J gave up 2 bases; unmatched junction bases: 5. The CDR3 loop spans 15 amino acids. CDR1 is MNHEY, CDR2 SMNVEV, per germline (reference sequence). CDR3: CASSSLAGGAYEQYF. The CDR3 DNA sequence: TGTGCCAGCAGTAGCCTAGCGGGGGGTGCCTACGAGCAGTACTTC.

The chain combines TRBV6-6 with TRBJ1-5, with TRBD1 matching over 10 bases. The CDR3 spans 16 residues. V dropped 0 bases and J dropped 5; count of bases not matched to a gene: 4. The germline CDR1 and CDR2 sequences are MNHNY and SVGAGI (reference sequence). The CDR3 region has the DNA TGTGCCAGCAGTTACTCTGGACAGGGGGATGATCAGCCCCAGCATTTT. This sequence encodes CASSYSGQGDDQPQHF.

This sequence joins TRBV27 and TRBJ2-7; 8 nucleotides agree with TRBD1. This CDR3 comprises 16 residues. V shed 6 bases, J shed 3 bases, and the junction held 13 bases outside the gene matches. The germline gives CDR1 MNHEY, CDR2 SMNVEV (reference sequence). The CDR3 DNA sequence: TGTGCCAGCAGCCGCTCCTCTTGGACAGGGCTCTACGAGCAGTACTTC. This codes for CASSRSSWTGLYEQYF.

The chain links TRBV6-2 or TRBV6-3 to TRBJ1-1; D unclear. Deletions cut 2 bases from V and 1 base from J, with 14 bases between. Germline V gene lookup returns CDR1 MNHEY and CDR2 SVGEGT. This CDR3 contains 16 residues. The CDR3 DNA is TGTGCCAGCAGTTACGTGGAGGGTTGGAAGAACACTGAAGCTTTCTTT. Its translation is CASSYVEGWKNTEAFF.

The V and J genes are TRBV5-1 and TRBJ2-3; the D call may be TRBD1 or TRBD2 (5 bases each). Germline V CDR1 and CDR2: SGHRS, YFSETQ. V dropped 2 bases and J dropped 4 bases, with 11 bases sitting between them. The CDR3 covers 14 residues. The CDR3 coding sequence is TGCGCCAGCAGCTTCTCGGGGCCCCCAGATACGCAGTATTTT. It translates to CASSFSGPPDTQYF.

There are a few counts of this clone. This sequence joins TRBV6-4 and TRBJ2-3; 8 bases align to TRBD2. Germline CDR1 is MRHNA and CDR2 is SNTAGT. V lost 6 bases to trimming and J lost 4 bases; unmatched junction nucleotides: 9. The CDR3 has 15 amino acids. The CDR3 DNA is TGTGCCAGCAGCCCCCTTGCTAGCGGGCCAGATACGCAGTATTTT. Translated: CASSPLASGPDTQYF.